In this sample, the clone carrying this TCR beta chain turned up many times. The record originates from a study of human T cells and chemical hapten exposure. TCRdb passed the RACE reads through MiXCR, listing each CDR3 protein once. Here the sample spans 370,000 or so distinct CDR3 sequences, roughly 4.8% being singletons. The time point here: patch test 1, 2 weeks after DPC sensitization. Noted treatment: therapeutic diphenylcyclopropenone sensitization with weekly scalp DPC. It was from unfractionated whole blood that total RNA was extracted. This CDR3 spans 13 amino acids. Germline trimming cut 6 bases from V and 0 bases from J; bases unmatched to any gene: 2.

This receptor was identified in a woman between 50 and 59 years old with alopecia areata. Some clones in this sample may be carry-over from other donors' samples. The rearrangement joins TRBV12-3 or TRBV12-4 to TRBJ2-7, with 7 bases lining up with TRBD2. The material sequenced was whole blood, taken in connection with sensitization to the hapten diphenylcyclopropenone (DPC). CDR3 loop: CASRASGSYEQYF. CDR3 coding DNA: TGTGCCAGCAGGGCTAGCGGCTCCTACGAGCAGTACTTC.